This entry lists 18 T cell receptor beta chains sequenced from one sample in a study of Graves' ophthalmopathy and Graves' hyperthyroidism. TCR beta CDR3 amplification used RNA transcripts. The first-round RT-PCR employed HTBI primers together with the Qiagen OneStep RT-PCR kit. A multiplex PCR was then performed as the second round. TCRdb analysed the multiplex PCR reads with MiXCR anew, one entry per CDR3 protein. The table shows over a million distinct CDR3 sequences, with about 36% occurring only once. The sample comprised peripheral blood or thyroid tissue (not recorded which). These receptors were collected from an adult man with Graves' hyperthyroidism.

A word on this clonotype: A much larger clone lies one base from this, so it may be a read error. The rearrangement uses TRBV14 and TRBJ2-7; no reliable D call. The germline V gene encodes CDR1 SGHDN and CDR2 FVKESK. Trimming stripped 4 bases from V and 6 bases from J, with 13 bases between. This CDR3 region has 13 residues. CDR3 nucleotides: TGTGCCAGCAGCCCGTCGGGTACCTGCGAGCAGTACTTC. As protein: CASSPSGTCEQYF. Supplemented by reference TRBV14 and TRBJ2-7, the full variable domain reads EAGVTQFPSHSVIEKGQTVTLRCDPISGHDNLYWYRRVMGKEIKFLLHFVKESKQDESGMPNNRFLAERTGGTYSTLKVQPAELEDSGVYFCASSPSGTCEQYFGPGTRLTVT.

This clonotype was counted ten times or more. The genes are TRBV9 and TRBJ1-1; D is ambiguous. Germline values: CDR1 SGDLS, CDR2 YYNGEE. V was clipped by 0 bases and J by 0 bases, with 9 bases between them. This CDR3 has 15 residues. In nucleotides, the CDR3 is TGTGCCAGCAGCGTAGAGGGCCGAATGAACACTGAAGCTTTCTTT. Translating gives CASSVEGRMNTEAFF.

The rearrangement uses TRBV5-4 and TRBJ1-2; TRBD1 is a possible D gene (5 bases). This CDR3 is built from 13 residues. The ends were cut back, 1 base at V and 8 bases at J, with 12 bases in the middle. Germline loops: CDR1 SGHNT, CDR2 YYREEE (reference sequence). In nucleotides, the CDR3 is TGTGCCAGCAGCTTGTGGGGCGAAGGGGGCTACACCTTC. This gives the protein CASSLWGEGGYTF.

The V call is TRBV2, the J call TRBJ2-2; TRBD1 aligns across 7 bases. The germline V gene encodes CDR1 SNHLY and CDR2 FYNNEI. The junction had 8 bases not matched to a gene; V was cut back by 10 bases and J by 0 bases. The CDR3 covers 15 residues. The CDR3 region has the DNA TGTGCCATTTCAATTGGGACAGCGAACACCGGGGAGCTGTTTTTT. Translating gives CAISIGTANTGELFF.

In this sample, this clonotype turned up many times. The rearrangement links TRBV15 to TRBJ2-2, with unresolved D. V lost 4 bases and J lost 0, with 6 bases in between. Per germline, CDR1 LNHNV and CDR2 YYDKDF (reference sequence). This CDR3 is 14 amino acids long. CDR3: CATSTIANTGELFF. The CDR3 DNA is TGTGCCACCAGCACCATCGCGAACACCGGGGAGCTGTTTTTT.

The chain employs TRBV10-3 and TRBJ1-1; no clear D. V was shortened by 0 bases and J by 5 bases, with 10 bases between the two germline ends. The CDR3 has 14 residues. CDR1 is ENHRY, CDR2 SYGVKD, per germline. DNA of the CDR3: TGTGCCATCAGTGAGTCTGCTGGGGAGACTGAAGCTTTCTTT. Protein product: CAISESAGETEAFF.

Many counts were recorded for this clonotype. V and J are TRBV6-5 and TRBJ1-2, with unresolved D. V was clipped by 9 bases and J by 2 bases, with 10 bases between them. The CDR3 has 12 residues. Germline V gene sequence: CDR1 MNHEY, CDR2 SVGAGI. The DNA for the CDR3 is TGTGCCAGTCGAGAGAACAACTATGGCTACACCTTC. This codes for CASRENNYGYTF.

Regarding this clonotype: This may arise from a read error, as a much more abundant clone is one base away. V gene TRBV20-1 combines with J gene TRBJ1-2; the D gene is possibly TRBD1 (5 bases). In germline, CDR1 is DFQATT, CDR2 SNEGSKA (reference sequence). V lost 2 bases to trimming and J lost 4 bases, with 11 bases between them. The CDR3 runs 13 residues. As DNA, the CDR3 is TGCAGTGCTAGATACCGGGACCTCTATGGCTACACCTTC. This encodes CSARYRDLYGYTF.

This clonotype was picked up many times. The J gene is TRBJ2-7, the V gene TRBV12-3 or TRBV12-4; D is uncertain. Trimming removed 6 bases from V and 6 bases from J, with 15 bases in between. The CDR3 has 13 residues. The CDR3 nucleotides read TGTGCCAGCAGGCAAACTCGGGCCGGCGAGCAGTACTTC. Protein product: CASRQTRAGEQYF.

The chain carries TRBV12-3 or TRBV12-4 and TRBJ2-2; D gene ambiguous. V was clipped by 5 bases and J by 0 bases, with 19 bases between them. CDR3 size: 18 residues. The CDR3 is CASSERVLSRPNTGELFF. In DNA form, the CDR3 reads TGTGCCAGCAGTGAAAGAGTTTTGAGCAGGCCGAACACCGGGGAGCTGTTTTTT.

The chain recombines TRBV7-2 with TRBJ2-7; tentatively, D is TRBD2 (5 bases). The germline V and J ends were trimmed by 3 bases and 9 bases, with 15 bases remaining between them. Germline CDR1 reads SGHTA; CDR2 reads FQGNSA. This CDR3 region has 13 residues. The CDR3 region is CASSLAGLTRQYF. CDR3 bases: TGTGCCAGCAGCTTGGCGGGCCTCACCCGGCAGTACTTC.

This clonotype has just a few counts. The CDR3 DNA sequence: TGTGCCAGCAGCGTAGAGAGCAGGGGTGCCGGGGAGCTGTTTTTT. The encoded protein is CASSVESRGAGELFF. This rearrangement joins TRBV9 to TRBJ2-2; tentative D call: TRBD1 (6 bases). The CDR3 sequence is 15 residues long. CDR1 is SGDLS, CDR2 YYNGEE, per germline. V gave up 0 bases and J gave up 6 bases, with 12 bases separating them.

This clonotype occurred many times. The chain joins TRBV6-1 to TRBJ2-5; possible D gene TRBD1, 6 bases. The CDR3 loop spans 14 amino acids. V lost 4 bases, J lost 4 bases, and 13 bases lay in between. Germline CDR1 is MNHNS and CDR2 is SASEGT. CDR3 in amino acids: CASSATPGAETQYF. The CDR3 DNA sequence: TGTGCCAGCAGTGCCACTCCAGGGGCAGAGACCCAGTACTTC.

The sample holds many counts of this clonotype. The chain uses TRBV4-3 and TRBJ1-1; D not certain. The V end lost 0 bases, the J end lost 7 bases, and 9 bases lay between the germline ends. The V gene's germline CDR1 is LGHNA and CDR2 YSLEER. The CDR3 extends over 13 amino acids. The CDR3 DNA is TGCGCCAGCAGCCAAGATAGGATGGATGAAGCTTTCTTT. The encoded protein is CASSQDRMDEAFF.

This clonotype occurred many times. The chain combines TRBV15 with TRBJ1-4; perhaps TRBD1 as D (6 bases). Germline V CDR1 and CDR2: LNHNV, YYDKDF (reference sequence). The CDR3 has 15 residues. V was trimmed by 6 bases and J by 5 bases, leaving 16 bases between them. Here the CDR3 reads CATRGWGPTNEKLFF. The CDR3 DNA reads TGTGCCACCAGAGGTTGGGGGCCCACCAATGAAAAACTGTTTTTT.

The table lists this clonotype with many counts. The V call is TRBV4-2, the J call TRBJ2-5; D is ambiguous. Germline lookup yields CDR1 LGHNA and CDR2 YNFKEQ. The CDR3 loop spans 14 amino acids. Trimming removed 1 base at V and 1 base at J, with 7 bases between. CDR3 region: CASSQVRSQETQYF. For the CDR3, the DNA is TGTGCCAGCAGCCAAGTAAGAAGCCAAGAGACCCAGTACTTC.

This clonotype came up many times. This rearrangement joins TRBV20-1 to TRBJ1-5, with D possibly being TRBD1 (5 bases). The CDR3 covers 13 residues. The ends were cut back, 7 bases at V and 2 bases at J, with 12 bases in the middle. Germline V gene data show CDR1 as DFQATT and CDR2 as SNEGSKA (reference sequence). CDR3 DNA sequence: TGCAGTGGGGGGGGGTCTGGCAATCAGCCCCAGCATTTT. It codes for CSGGGSGNQPQHF.

The gene calls are TRBV10-3 and TRBJ1-5, with 9 bases that match TRBD1. Germline-derived CDR1 and CDR2 are ENHRY and SYGVKD. This CDR3 spans 13 amino acids. The ends lost 10 bases at V and 7 bases at J; junction bases unmatched: 8. The CDR3 spells CATRTGERQPQHF. The CDR3 DNA follows: TGTGCCACCCGGACAGGGGAAAGGCAGCCCCAGCATTTT.